This T cell receptor beta chain was sequenced for a study of Ad26.COV2.S vaccination and SARS-CoV-2 variants. CDR3 length: 13 residues. Trimming removed 4 bases at V and 7 bases at J, with 8 bases between. CDR1 is MNHEY and CDR2 is SVGEGT in the germline V gene. Assay: immunoSEQ multiplex PCR; the TCRdb copy retains only in-frame clones and omits some. The table lists 85,000 to 120,000 clones, around 81% of them singletons. This rearrangement joins TRBV6-2 or TRBV6-3 to TRBJ1-6; maybe TRBD1 (5 bases). This TCR was sampled from a human donor who had recovered from COVID-19. The specimen comprised peripheral blood, sampled after recovery from COVID-19. CDR3: CASSWGGNSPLHF. The CDR3, as DNA: TGTGCCAGCAGTTGGGGCGGGAATTCACCCCTCCACTTT.